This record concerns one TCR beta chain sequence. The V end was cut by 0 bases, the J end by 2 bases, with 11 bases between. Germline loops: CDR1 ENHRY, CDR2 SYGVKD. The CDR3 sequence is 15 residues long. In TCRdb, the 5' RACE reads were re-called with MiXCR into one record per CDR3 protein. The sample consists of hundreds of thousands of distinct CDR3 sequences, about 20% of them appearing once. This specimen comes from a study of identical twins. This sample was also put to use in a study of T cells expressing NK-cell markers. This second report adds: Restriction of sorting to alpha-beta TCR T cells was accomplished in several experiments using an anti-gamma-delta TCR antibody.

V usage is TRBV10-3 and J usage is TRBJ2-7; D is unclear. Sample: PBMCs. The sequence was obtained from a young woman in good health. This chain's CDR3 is CAISESSRTPYEQYF. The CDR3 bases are TGTGCCATCAGTGAGTCGAGTCGGACGCCCTACGAGCAGTACTTC.